Presented here are 2 T cell receptor beta chains from one specimen sequenced in a study of radiation and T cells in renal cell carcinoma. The time point was: blood 2 weeks post-SBRT. Specified treatment: 15 Gy SBRT to primary tumor, nephrectomy 4 weeks later. Sequencing used immunoSEQ multiplex PCR; TCRdb keeps in-frame clones, though not all of them. The sample records approximately 120,000 clones, 81% being singletons. Sequencing used blood, obtained from a patient whose treatment included radiotherapy and nephrectomy. These receptor sequences come from a man aged 50 to 59 with renal cell carcinoma.

The chain is built from TRBV5-1 and TRBJ2-7, with D tentatively TRBD1 or TRBD2 (5 bases each). Germline lookup yields CDR1 SGHRS and CDR2 YFSETQ. The CDR3 is made up of 15 amino acids. V gave up 5 bases and J gave up 5 bases, with 20 bases separating them. The DNA for the CDR3 is TGCGCCAGCAGATTTGGGACCCCCTCCGGCGACGAGCAGTACTTC. It yields the protein CASRFGTPSGDEQYF.

This chain joins TRBV6-1 and TRBJ2-5; 10 positions match TRBD1. Germline loops: CDR1 MNHNS, CDR2 SASEGT. J was trimmed by 6 bases and V by 5 bases; bases with no gene match: 6. CDR3 size: 14 residues. CDR3 sequence (DNA): TGTGCCAGCAGTTTGGACAGGGGGAAAAAGACCCAGTACTTC. Translation: CASSLDRGKKTQYF.